This T cell receptor (beta chain) was sequenced in a study of blood T cell repertoires in COVID-19. At the level of the study: The United States, Italy and Spain supplied acute and convalescent COVID-19 samples. The cDNA or gDNA used as material had been derived from T cells, B-cell-depleted T cells, or PBMCs.

The V gene lost 6 bases and the J gene lost 0 bases, with 6 bases spanning the gap. This CDR3 is built from 13 residues. Original analysis: Reference gene primer amplification yielded estimated nucleated cell counts. Produced via immunoSEQ multiplex PCR; TCRdb's table is partial and in-frame only. Clonal size and the V and J genes are those of that table, whereas D and trimming came from the DNA. The sample yields 15,000 to 20,000 clones, around 92% seen once. The clonotype originates from a human donor in a cohort sampled during active COVID-19. The material sequenced was peripheral blood. V usage is TRBV12-3 or TRBV12-4 and J usage is TRBJ1-3; D ambiguous. CDR3 amino acids: CASSRSSGNTIYF. DNA for the CDR3: TGTGCCAGCAGCCGGAGCTCTGGAAACACCATATATTTT.